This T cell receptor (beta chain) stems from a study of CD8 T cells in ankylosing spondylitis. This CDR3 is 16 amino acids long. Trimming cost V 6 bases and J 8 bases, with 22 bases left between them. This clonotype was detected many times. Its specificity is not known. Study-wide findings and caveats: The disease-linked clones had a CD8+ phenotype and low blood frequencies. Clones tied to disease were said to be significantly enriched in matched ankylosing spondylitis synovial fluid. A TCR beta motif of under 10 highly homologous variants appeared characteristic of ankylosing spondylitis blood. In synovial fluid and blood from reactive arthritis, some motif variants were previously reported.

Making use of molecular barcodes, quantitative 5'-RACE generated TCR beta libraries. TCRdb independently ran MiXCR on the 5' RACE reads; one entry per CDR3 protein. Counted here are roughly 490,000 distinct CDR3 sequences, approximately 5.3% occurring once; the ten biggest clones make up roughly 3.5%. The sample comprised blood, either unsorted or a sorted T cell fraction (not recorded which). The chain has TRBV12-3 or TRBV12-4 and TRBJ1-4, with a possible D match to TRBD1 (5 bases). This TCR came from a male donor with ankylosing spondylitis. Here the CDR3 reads CASSFFGRGRGEKLFF. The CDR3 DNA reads TGTGCCAGCAGCTTCTTCGGAAGGGGAAGAGGAGAAAAACTGTTTTTT.